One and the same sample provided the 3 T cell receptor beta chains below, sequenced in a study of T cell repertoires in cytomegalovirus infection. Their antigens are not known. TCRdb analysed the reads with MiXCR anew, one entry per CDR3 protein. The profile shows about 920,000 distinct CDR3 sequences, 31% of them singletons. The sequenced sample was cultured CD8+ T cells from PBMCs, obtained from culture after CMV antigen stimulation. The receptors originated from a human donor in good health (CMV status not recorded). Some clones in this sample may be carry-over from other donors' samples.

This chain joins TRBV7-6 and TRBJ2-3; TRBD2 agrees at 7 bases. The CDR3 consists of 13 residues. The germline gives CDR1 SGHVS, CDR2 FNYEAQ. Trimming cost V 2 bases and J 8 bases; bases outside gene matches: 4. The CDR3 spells CASSLSGDGTQYF. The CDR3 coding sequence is TGTGCCAGCAGCTTAAGCGGGGACGGTACGCAGTATTTT.

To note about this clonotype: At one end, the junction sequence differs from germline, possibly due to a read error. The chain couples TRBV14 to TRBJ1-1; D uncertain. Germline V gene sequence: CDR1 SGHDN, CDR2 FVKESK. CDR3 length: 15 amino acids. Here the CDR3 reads CVSSQVGKSNTEAFF. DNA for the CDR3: TGTGTCAGCAGCCAAGTGGGAAAGTCGAACACTGAAGCTTTCTTT. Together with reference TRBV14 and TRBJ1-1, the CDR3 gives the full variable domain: EAGVTQFPSHSVIEKGQTVTLRCDPISGHDNLYWYRRVMGKEIKFLLHFVKESKQDESGMPNNRFLAERTGGTYSTLKVQPAELEDSGVYFCVSSQVGKSNTEAFFGQGTRLTVV.

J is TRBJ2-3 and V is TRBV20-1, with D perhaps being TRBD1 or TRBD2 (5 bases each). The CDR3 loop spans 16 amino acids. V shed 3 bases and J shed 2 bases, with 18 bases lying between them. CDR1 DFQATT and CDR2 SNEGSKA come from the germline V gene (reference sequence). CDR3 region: CSARAGTDSNTDTQYF. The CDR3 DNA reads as TGCAGTGCTAGGGCCGGGACCGATTCGAACACAGATACGCAGTATTTT.